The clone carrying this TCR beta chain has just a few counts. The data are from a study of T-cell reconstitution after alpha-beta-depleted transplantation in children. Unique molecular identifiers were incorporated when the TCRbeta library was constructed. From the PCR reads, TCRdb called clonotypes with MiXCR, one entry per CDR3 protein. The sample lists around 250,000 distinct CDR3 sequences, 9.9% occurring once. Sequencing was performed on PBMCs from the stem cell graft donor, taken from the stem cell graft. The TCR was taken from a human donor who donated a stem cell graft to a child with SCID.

The CDR3 here is CASSVMTGSYNEQFF. CDR3 in DNA: TGCGCCAGCAGCGTAATGACAGGATCCTACAATGAGCAGTTCTTC. The chain combines TRBV5-1 with TRBJ2-1; a possible D gene is TRBD1 (6 bases). The germline gives CDR1 SGHRS, CDR2 YFSETQ. V lost 4 bases to trimming and J lost 1 base, with 12 bases between them. The CDR3 length is 15 residues. Full variable domain (remainder filled in from reference TRBV5-1 and TRBJ2-1): KAGVTQTPRYLIKTRGQQVTLSCSPISGHRSVSWYQQTPGQGLQFLFEYFSETQRNKGNFPGRFSGRQFSNSRSEMNVSTLELGDSALYLCASSVMTGSYNEQFFGPGTRLTVL.